This entry lists 15 T cell receptor beta chains sequenced from one sample in a study of blood T cell repertoires in COVID-19. Only in-frame clones appear in the TCRdb table, and some are missing; sequencing was by immunoSEQ multiplex PCR. The sample contains roughly 300,000 clones, about 85% of which appear only once. Sequencing was done on a sample of PBMCs or T cells enriched from blood (not recorded which). These receptors were taken from a woman in her twenties or thirties who had recovered from COVID-19.

This sequence joins TRBV5-3 and TRBJ1-6, with D perhaps TRBD1 (6 bases). TRBV5-3 falls under the ORF class, with uncertain function. Trimming stripped 5 bases from V and 7 bases from J, with 28 bases between. This CDR3 is built from 19 residues. CDR3 DNA: TGTGCCAGAAGGGTAAGCACTCCACACAGGGAACAGGAGAATTCACCCCTCCACTTT. Translated: CARRVSTPHREQENSPLHF.

In this sample, this clone turned up once. V and J are TRBV6-5 and TRBJ1-5; D not certain. The CDR3 sequence is 15 residues long. Germline CDR1 and CDR2: MNHEY and SVGAGI. The V end was cut by 8 bases, the J end by 5 bases, with 19 bases between. The CDR3 DNA reads TGTGCCAGCTCCTTTAGGGAGGGTCCCCATCAGCCCCAGCATTTT. Encoded protein: CASSFREGPHQPQHF.

The chain uses TRBV20-1 and TRBJ1-1; unclear D gene. Trimming took off 6 bases at V and 8 bases at J, with 13 bases between the two ends. The CDR3 length is 11 residues. The germline V gene encodes CDR1 DFQATT and CDR2 SNEGSKA (reference sequence). For the CDR3, the DNA is TGCAGTGCCAAGGAGTCCATCGAAGCTTTCTTT. This codes for CSAKESIEAFF.

The CDR3 protein is CASSQDSGIGGGTEAFF. Written as DNA, the CDR3 is TGCGCCAGCAGCCAAGATAGCGGTATTGGCGGAGGGACTGAAGCTTTCTTT. The chain is built from TRBV4-1 and TRBJ1-1, with D uncertain. This CDR3 comprises 17 residues. Trimming took off 0 bases at V and 5 bases at J, with 19 bases between the two ends. The V gene's germline CDR1 is MGHRA and CDR2 YSYEKL.

The chain employs TRBV10-3 and TRBJ1-2, with a weak D call TRBD1 (5 bases). This CDR3 spans 14 amino acids. In germline, CDR1 is ENHRY, CDR2 SYGVKD. Trimming left V 2 bases short and J 5 bases short, with 12 bases between. In DNA, the CDR3 is TGTGCCATCAGTGAGGTGGGGACTTCATATGGCTACACCTTC. Amino acids: CAISEVGTSYGYTF.

V gene TRBV15 combines with J gene TRBJ1-6; D remains ambiguous. V was shortened by 1 base and J by 7 bases, with 11 bases between the two germline ends. CDR3 length equals 15 residues. Germline assignment: CDR1 LNHNV and CDR2 YYDKDF (reference sequence). The chain's CDR3 is CATSRAGSLNSPLHF. The CDR3 coding sequence is TGTGCCACCAGCAGAGCGGGTTCCTTAAATTCACCCCTCCACTTT.

This clone was picked up one time. The V and J genes are TRBV5-1 and TRBJ1-1, with a weak D call TRBD1 (5 bases). The CDR3 runs 18 residues. Trimming took off 3 bases at V and 4 bases at J, with 25 bases between the two ends. Germline assignment: CDR1 SGHRS and CDR2 YFSETQ. The CDR3 nucleotides read TGCGCCAGCAGCTGGAATACAGGCATGGGAAGGGCCGGCACTGAAGCTTTCTTT. Its translation is CASSWNTGMGRAGTEAFF.

The chain links TRBV14 to TRBJ2-3; D call uncertain. The CDR3 is made up of 14 amino acids. Trimming stripped 3 bases from V and 1 base from J, with 8 bases between. Germline CDR1 reads SGHDN; CDR2 reads FVKESK. The CDR3 region has the DNA TGTGCCAGCAGCCATGGGCAGGGCACAGATACGCAGTATTTT. It codes for CASSHGQGTDTQYF.

The CDR3 loop reads CASSLTRVKGYTF. In nucleotides, the CDR3 is TGTGCCAGCAGCCTCACCCGGGTAAAGGGCTACACCTTC. The chain has TRBV6-5 and TRBJ1-2; D is uncertain. The CDR3 loop spans 13 amino acids. Trimming pared 6 bases from V and 8 bases from J, leaving 16 bases between. Germline V gives CDR1 MNHEY, CDR2 SVGAGI.

This rearrangement joins TRBV25-1 to TRBJ2-2, with TRBD1 matching over 8 bases. CDR3 length: 13 residues. Germline-derived CDR1 and CDR2 are MGHDK and SYGVNS. V lost 6 bases and J lost 8; bases outside the gene matches: 5. The CDR3 here is CASRDRVAGELFF. The CDR3 bases are TGTGCCAGCAGGGACAGGGTAGCTGGGGAGCTGTTTTTT.

The chain couples TRBV7-9 to TRBJ2-1; D perhaps matches TRBD1 (6 bases). Germline V lookup: CDR1 SEHNR, CDR2 FQNEAQ (reference sequence). The germline V and J ends were trimmed by 4 bases and 9 bases, with 19 bases remaining between them. The CDR3 has 15 residues. Here the CDR3 reads CASSSGLGAPIEQFF. CDR3 in DNA: TGTGCCAGCAGCTCAGGGCTGGGGGCCCCCATTGAGCAGTTCTTC.

This chain uses TRBV19 with TRBJ2-3; TRBD2 matches at 12 bases. Germline CDR1 and CDR2: LNHDA and SQIVND (reference sequence). J lost 5 bases, V lost 0 bases, and 9 bases had no gene match. The CDR3 runs 18 residues. The CDR3 sequence is CASSIEWASGGAKDTQYF. Written as DNA, the CDR3 is TGTGCCAGTAGTATAGAGTGGGCTAGCGGGGGGGCCAAAGATACGCAGTATTTT.

Of note for this clone: The same CDR3 can be traced to other DNA sequences in this sample. The V gene is TRBV10-3, the J gene TRBJ1-2; 9 bases map to TRBD1. Trimming cost V 5 bases and J 2 bases; bases outside gene matches: 3. The germline CDR1 and CDR2 sequences are ENHRY and SYGVKD. There are 14 residues in the CDR3. DNA for the CDR3: TGTGCCATCAGTCCGGGACAGGGCAACTATGGCTACACCTTC. The encoded protein is CAISPGQGNYGYTF.

The J gene is TRBJ1-5, the V gene TRBV5-5; no reliable D call. Trimming removed 0 bases at V and 0 bases at J, with 7 bases between. CDR3 length equals 15 residues. Germline loops: CDR1 SGHKS, CDR2 YYEKEE (reference sequence). CDR3 bases: TGTGCCAGCAGCTTGGCCTCACTTAGCAATCAGCCCCAGCATTTT. Translating gives CASSLASLSNQPQHF.

The chain couples TRBV6-5 to TRBJ2-1; 13 nucleotides align to TRBD2. V lost 6 bases, J lost 9 bases, and 5 bases stayed unmatched. The germline CDR1 and CDR2 sequences are MNHEY and SVGAGI. The CDR3 sequence is 14 residues long. This chain's CDR3 is CASRGGLAGFEQFF. CDR3 nucleotide sequence: TGTGCCAGCAGGGGGGGACTAGCGGGGTTTGAGCAGTTCTTC.